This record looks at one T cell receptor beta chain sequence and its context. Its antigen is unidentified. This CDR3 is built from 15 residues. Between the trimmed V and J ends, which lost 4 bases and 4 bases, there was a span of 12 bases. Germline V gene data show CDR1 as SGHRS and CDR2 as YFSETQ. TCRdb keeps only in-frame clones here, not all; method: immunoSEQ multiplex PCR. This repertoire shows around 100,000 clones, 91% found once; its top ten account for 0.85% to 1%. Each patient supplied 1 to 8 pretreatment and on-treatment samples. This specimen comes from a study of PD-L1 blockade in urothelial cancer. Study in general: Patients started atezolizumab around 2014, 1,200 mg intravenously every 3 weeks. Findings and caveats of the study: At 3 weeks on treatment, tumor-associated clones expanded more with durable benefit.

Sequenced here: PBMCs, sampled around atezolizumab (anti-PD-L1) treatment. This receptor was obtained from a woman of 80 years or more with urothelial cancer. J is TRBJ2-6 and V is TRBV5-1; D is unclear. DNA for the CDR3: TGCGCCAGCAGCGGCGGCTATATAGGGGCCAACGTCCTGACTTTC. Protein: CASSGGYIGANVLTF.